Here is one TCR beta chain with its context. The sample is drawn from a study of T cells after posttransplantation cyclophosphamide. Germline V gene sequence: CDR1 SGDLS, CDR2 YYNGEE. The CDR3 is 14 amino acids. The ends were cut back, 0 bases at V and 4 bases at J, with 10 bases in the middle. The naive gate required viable CD3+CD4+ or CD3+CD8+ cells with CCR7+CD45RA+CD45RO-CD95-CD27+CD28+ phenotype. The table came from immunoSEQ multiplex PCR; TCRdb's copy has only in-frame clones and leaves some out. The profile shows around 16,000 clones, 94% of them singletons. The chain carries TRBV9 and TRBJ1-2; D ambiguous. Sequences were obtained from naive CD4+ T cells sorted from blood. The receptor comes from a woman aged 45-65 years in good health and a related stem cell transplant donor. CDR3 loop: CASSVAYSRYGYTF. The CDR3 DNA sequence: TGTGCCAGCAGCGTAGCTTACAGCCGCTATGGCTACACCTTC.